This T cell receptor beta chain was sequenced for a study of OX40 agonist ivuxolimab in advanced cancers. Study at large: Patients were given ivuxolimab, an antibody that agonizes OX40 (CD134). Findings and limits, study-wide: Clonal expansion among partial responders at 0.1-3.0 mg/kg ranked near the lowest. Both CD4+ and CD8+ T cell populations in blood had undergone clonal expansion by week 6 at 0.1 to 3.0 mg/kg.

Comments on this clone: Its antigen is unidentified.

Collection of blood occurred at baseline, at cycle 4 day 1, and at cycle 7 day 1. The CDR3 has 19 residues. Germline CDR1 LNHDA, CDR2 SQIVND (reference sequence). The V segment lost 5 bases and the J segment 7 bases; nucleotides outside the gene matches: 23. The table came from immunoSEQ multiplex PCR; TCRdb's copy has only in-frame clones and leaves some out. There are some 54,000 clones in the sample; 60% to 80% occur only once, and 4.4% lies in the top ten. The chain employs TRBV19 and TRBJ2-3; 8 positions agree with TRBD2. The TCR was taken from an adult with an advanced solid tumor such as melanoma, head and neck, liver or kidney cancer. The material was CD4+ or CD8+ T cells sorted from blood, obtained in a trial of the OX40 agonist ivuxolimab. CDR3 sequence reads: CASSSRLAKNLKSQNTQYF. The CDR3 nucleotides read TGTGCCAGTAGTTCTCGACTAGCGAAAAATCTCAAGTCACAAAATACGCAGTATTTT.